These 19 T cell receptor beta chains were sequenced from one sample in a study of Ad26.COV2.S vaccination and SARS-CoV-2 variants (dated by TCRdb to the early 2020s). The library was made by the immunoSEQ multiplex PCR assay. TCRdb limited this immuneACCESS table to in-frame rearrangements with V and J called. A share of clones is missing; checked studies link under half to unresolved V genes, and the rest is unexplained. The sample has around 450,000 clones on record, 89% of them singletons. Jointly, the top ten make up over 2.5% of the sample. The sample's treatment or condition label is to be understood as: around 19 received Ad26.COV2.S at low or high dose, single or two shots; 5 received placebo; per-sample allocation not given. For vaccine and placebo recipients, the sequenced repertoires came from samples collected on day 63 after the first injection. The sequencing here drew on peripheral blood, taken in a trial of Ad26.COV2.S vaccine versus placebo. These receptors were obtained from a person between 18 and 60 years old who received the Ad26.COV2.S COVID-19 vaccine or a placebo.

Points on this clone: The junction and the germline gene differ at one end; a read error may be behind it. V is TRBV2 and J is TRBJ2-7, with D maybe TRBD1 (5 bases). This CDR3 comprises 12 residues. The germline gives CDR1 SNHLY, CDR2 FYNNEI. CDR3 in amino acids: CASSRSEQVQNF. DNA of the CDR3: TGTGCCAGCAGCCGGTCTGAACAGGTTCAAAACTTC.

In its sample, this clone was seen once. The chain has TRBV9 and TRBJ2-1; possibly TRBD1 for D (5 bases). CDR1 and CDR2 (germline): SGDLS, YYNGEE. Trimming removed 3 bases at V and 0 bases at J, with 13 bases between. CDR3 length equals 16 residues. This CDR3 is CASSAKQGISYNEQFF. DNA of the CDR3: TGTGCCAGCAGCGCGAAGCAGGGTATCTCCTACAATGAGCAGTTCTTC.

The chain employs TRBV20-1 and TRBJ1-2, with D tentatively TRBD1 (5 bases). Germline values: CDR1 DFQATT, CDR2 SNEGSKA (reference sequence). V lost 6 bases and J lost 13, with 18 bases in between. CDR3 length: 11 residues. The CDR3 spells CSAPGQGSGTF. CDR3 in DNA: TGCAGTGCCCCCGGGCAGGGCAGCGGCACCTTC.

The chain combines TRBV5-1 with TRBJ1-2; 7 nucleotides match TRBD1. The CDR3 has 15 residues. CDR1 is SGHRS and CDR2 is YFSETQ in the germline V gene. V gave up 0 bases and J gave up 5 bases; unmatched junction bases: 7. CDR3 bases: TGCGCCAGCAGCTTGGATACAGGGGTCGGATATGGCTACACCTTC. Translated: CASSLDTGVGYGYTF.

The V and J genes are TRBV4-3 and TRBJ2-1, with 8 bases aligning to TRBD2. Germline CDR1 and CDR2: LGHNA and YSLEER. With 1 base clipped from V and 9 bases from J, the junction kept 20 bases outside the gene matches. The CDR3 length is 19 residues. Here the CDR3 DNA reads TGCGCCAGCAGCCAAGGCATTTATTGGCGGGAGGACCGGAACCCTGAGCAGTTCTTC. Amino acids: CASSQGIYWREDRNPEQFF.

This sequence joins TRBV5-1 and TRBJ2-1; possibly TRBD2 for D (5 bases). With 0 bases removed from V and 0 bases from J, the gap between germline ends came to 13 bases. Per the germline V gene, CDR1 is SGHRS and CDR2 is YFSETQ. CDR3 length: 17 amino acids. CDR3 nucleotide sequence: TGCGCCAGCAGCTTGGGGTTAGCGTCGAGCTCCTACAATGAGCAGTTCTTC. Amino acids: CASSLGLASSSYNEQFF. The whole variable domain, filled in from reference TRBV5-1 and TRBJ2-1, reads KAGVTQTPRYLIKTRGQQVTLSCSPISGHRSVSWYQQTPGQGLQFLFEYFSETQRNKGNFPGRFSGRQFSNSRSEMNVSTLELGDSALYLCASSLGLASSSYNEQFFGPGTRLTVL.

This clone was seen a few times. CDR3 loop: CASSLRIQAGGGELFF. DNA for the CDR3: TGTGCCAGCAGCCTTAGGATACAGGCCGGGGGCGGGGAGCTGTTTTTT. The chain carries TRBV7-2 and TRBJ2-2, with a possible D match to TRBD2 (6 bases). V lost 5 bases to trimming and J lost 7 bases, with 20 bases between them. The CDR3 runs to 16 residues. Germline assignment: CDR1 SGHTA and CDR2 FQGNSA.

This CDR3 reads CASSHGLAGNEQFF. CDR3 DNA sequence: TGCGCCAGCAGCCATGGACTAGCGGGAAATGAGCAGTTCTTC. The chain links TRBV4-3 to TRBJ2-1; TRBD2 aligns across 12 bases. Germline V CDR1 and CDR2: LGHNA, YSLEER. The ends lost 3 bases at V and 7 bases at J; junction bases unmatched: 1. This CDR3 comprises 14 residues.

V is TRBV4-1 and J is TRBJ2-5; TRBD1 might be the D (6 bases). The CDR3 consists of 16 residues. CDR1 and CDR2 (germline): MGHRA, YSYEKL. V dropped 3 bases and J dropped 4 bases, with 18 bases sitting between them. The CDR3 protein is CASSHIGAGAGETQYF. CDR3 bases: TGCGCCAGCAGCCATATTGGGGCAGGGGCCGGAGAGACCCAGTACTTC.

V usage is TRBV5-1 and J usage is TRBJ1-2; D remains unclear. The CDR3 covers 13 residues. CDR1 is SGHRS, CDR2 YFSETQ, per germline. V was cut by 1 base and J by 5 bases, with 9 bases left in between. The CDR3 sequence is CASSLTTDYGYTF. DNA of the CDR3: TGCGCCAGCAGCTTGACCACAGATTATGGCTACACCTTC.

This clone was seen once. The rearrangement uses TRBV5-1 and TRBJ2-3; tentative D call: TRBD1 (6 bases). V was cut by 3 bases and J by 6 bases, with 23 bases left in between. CDR1 SGHRS and CDR2 YFSETQ come from the germline V gene. This CDR3 contains 17 residues. The CDR3 here is CASSSPWFGGIRDTQYF. CDR3 DNA: TGCGCCAGCAGCTCGCCCTGGTTTGGGGGCATTAGGGATACGCAGTATTTT.

The rearrangement links TRBV2 to TRBJ2-7; D may be TRBD1 (6 bases). V was trimmed by 7 bases and J by 4 bases, leaving 14 bases between them. The CDR3 has 13 residues. Germline V gene lookup returns CDR1 SNHLY and CDR2 FYNNEI. The CDR3 DNA is TGTGCCAGCACATGGGGGCCCCTTTACGAGCAGTACGTC. It specifies CASTWGPLYEQYV.

The chain joins TRBV5-1 to TRBJ1-4; 7 bases agree with TRBD1. The length of the CDR3 is 14 residues. J was trimmed by 6 bases and V by 2 bases; bases with no gene match: 4. The V gene's germline CDR1 is SGHRS and CDR2 YFSETQ. CDR3 sequence (DNA): TGCGCCAGCAGCTTAACCGGGACAGATGAAAAACTGTTTTTT. As protein: CASSLTGTDEKLFF.

This rearrangement joins TRBV19 to TRBJ2-3; D possibly corresponds to TRBD1 (5 bases). CDR1 is LNHDA and CDR2 is SQIVND in the germline V gene (reference sequence). Trimming took 5 bases from V and 3 from J, leaving 15 bases between them. The CDR3 spans 15 residues. Written as DNA, the CDR3 is TGTGCCAGTAGTTGGGCCCAGGGTTGGACAGATACGCAGTATTTT. Translation gives CASSWAQGWTDTQYF.

The DNA of the CDR3 is TGTGCCAGCAGCCGGGGGGTTGTTGAAGCTTTCTTT. Residues: CASSRGVVEAFF. The chain employs TRBV5-6 and TRBJ1-1; possibly TRBD1 for D (5 bases). The CDR3 has 12 residues. The V and J ends lost 4 bases and 7 bases respectively, with 11 bases between them. The germline CDR1 and CDR2 sequences are SGHDT and YYEEEE.

The chain recombines TRBV5-5 with TRBJ2-7; TRBD2 might be the D (6 bases). Germline values: CDR1 SGHKS, CDR2 YYEKEE (reference sequence). V lost 4 bases and J 2 bases, leaving 10 bases between the germline ends. The CDR3 runs 13 residues. CDR3 in amino acids: CASSRENTYEQYF. The CDR3 DNA is TGTGCCAGCAGCCGGGAGAATACCTACGAGCAGTACTTC. Complete variable domain (other parts from reference TRBV5-5 and TRBJ2-7): DAGVTQSPTHLIKTRGQQVTLRCSPISGHKSVSWYQQVLGQGPQFIFQYYEKEERGRGNFPDRFSARQFPNYSSELNVNALLLGDSALYLCASSRENTYEQYFGPGTRLTVT.

The rearrangement uses TRBV25-1 and TRBJ2-3, with D possibly matching TRBD2 (6 bases). Germline V gene sequence: CDR1 MGHDK, CDR2 SYGVNS. The CDR3 runs to 14 residues. With 10 bases removed from V and 6 bases from J, the gap between germline ends came to 20 bases. The CDR3 DNA is TGTGCCAACCTCCGGTCCGGGGGTACGGATACGCAGTATTTT. This gives the protein CANLRSGGTDTQYF. Full variable domain (outside the CDR3, taken from reference TRBV25-1 and TRBJ2-3): EADIYQTPRYLVIGTGKKITLECSQTMGHDKMYWYQQDPGMELHLIHYSYGVNSTEKGDLSSESTVSRIRTEHFPLTLESARPSHTSQYLCANLRSGGTDTQYFGPGTRLTVL.

The chain combines TRBV6-5 with TRBJ1-2; 7 bases agree with TRBD1. The CDR3 is 15 amino acids. In germline, CDR1 is MNHEY, CDR2 SVGAGI. The trim removed 6 bases at V and 5 bases at J, leaving 12 bases unmatched. The CDR3 loop is CASSPTGGTVYGYTF. CDR3 DNA: TGTGCCAGCAGCCCCACCGGAGGGACAGTTTATGGCTACACCTTC.

The rearrangement joins TRBV10-3 to TRBJ1-6; no reliable D call. Trimming left V 7 bases short and J 6 bases short, with 16 bases between. The CDR3 sequence is 15 residues long. Germline CDR1 is ENHRY and CDR2 is SYGVKD. DNA of the CDR3: TGTGCCATCAAGAGGACGGCCAATTTTAATTCACCCCTCCACTTT. It is translated as CAIKRTANFNSPLHF.